The rows below give T cell receptor beta chains drawn from one sample of a study of blood T cell repertoires in COVID-19. TCRdb keeps only in-frame clones here, not all; method: immunoSEQ multiplex PCR. The sample yields about 89,000 clones, around three quarters seen once. Source material: peripheral blood. These receptors were collected from a human donor in a cohort sampled during active COVID-19. The CDR3 runs from the conserved cysteine through the conserved F or W. Fields, in order: clone size, V gene, D gene, J gene, CDR3 protein. A D gene is named only where the DNA matches it firmly. For some rows the clone size is stated as once, few or many, or as a class when expanded; others skip it.

.	TRBV28	TRBD2	TRBJ2-7	CASSSPGGDPSYEQYF
few	TRBV6-1	TRBD1	TRBJ1-5	CASSARDRGLNQPQHF
few	TRBV5-1	.	TRBJ2-1	CASRPLGNSYNEQFF
.	TRBV2	TRBD1	TRBJ2-5	CASTADRLRGETQYF
.	TRBV11-3	.	TRBJ2-2	CASSLAGASGGELFF
.	TRBV3-1/TRBV3-2	.	TRBJ2-7	CASSQTLARTYEQYF
.	TRBV7-4	.	TRBJ1-1	CASSFPGLVAEAFF
.	TRBV28	TRBD2	TRBJ2-7	CASSFWTSGSYEQYF
few	TRBV28	.	TRBJ1-2	CASSPLGVNYGYTF
.	TRBV28	TRBD1	TRBJ2-7	CASSLEGRGPYEQYF
.	TRBV9	.	TRBJ2-3	CASSVDVRVYTQYF
.	TRBV27	.	TRBJ2-7	CASSSGRAPEGKQYF
.	TRBV6-5	.	TRBJ1-4	CASSPQGEKLFF
.	TRBV28	.	TRBJ1-2	CASSTTGNPYGYTF
.	TRBV29-1	.	TRBJ2-5	CSVEGRGQTQYF
.	TRBV4-3	.	TRBJ1-6	CASSRTGAYNSPLHF
.	TRBV6-5	TRBD2	TRBJ2-3	CASSYGAGDRTDTQYF
.	TRBV2	TRBD2	TRBJ2-1	CASSEVAGYYNEQFF
.	TRBV14	.	TRBJ2-5	CASSQGDGLETQYF
once	TRBV7-9	.	TRBJ1-2	CASSQTRQDLYGYTF
.	TRBV9	TRBD2	TRBJ2-3	CASSVGVGRASTDTQYF
.	TRBV11-2	.	TRBJ2-1	CASSIRAQGAVSSYNEQFF
.	TRBV9	TRBD2	TRBJ2-1	CASSPPGLVYNEQFF
few	TRBV7-9	.	TRBJ1-6	CASSVSSYNSPLHF
once	TRBV28	TRBD2	TRBJ2-7	CASSFPGLKPGTSGSRYEQYF
.	TRBV15	.	TRBJ2-2	CATSRDRVTGELFF
.	TRBV6-2/TRBV6-3	.	TRBJ2-7	CASSWQGGYEQYF
once	TRBV6-5	TRBD1	TRBJ1-5	CASRGQGTGQPQHF
.	TRBV28	TRBD1	TRBJ2-7	CASSIAGTGGEYEQYF
once	TRBV4-3	.	TRBJ2-2	CASSQDLSPGELFF
.	TRBV6-1	.	TRBJ2-6	CASSALSGVSGANVLTF
.	TRBV4-3	TRBD1	TRBJ2-2	CASSQGGTGSGELFF
.	TRBV4-1	.	TRBJ1-2	CASSQQTSGRQYGYTF
.	TRBV7-6	.	TRBJ2-3	CASSLGSLARTDTQYF
few	TRBV5-6	TRBD1	TRBJ2-2	CASSSGQGLTGELFF
few	TRBV10-3	TRBD1	TRBJ1-2	CAISQDRDYGYTF
.	TRBV28	.	TRBJ2-1	CASSWFGGEQFF
.	TRBV6-4	TRBD2	TRBJ2-1	CASKALAGSNEQFF
.	TRBV7-9	.	TRBJ1-1	CASSLDTYTEAFF
.	TRBV18	TRBD1	TRBJ1-2	CASSQGTAYGYTF
once	TRBV4-3	.	TRBJ1-2	CASSQDYRGYGYTF
.	TRBV30	TRBD1	TRBJ2-7	CAWSTGTGNYEQYF
.	TRBV5-1	TRBD2	TRBJ2-7	CASSLATTSRYSYEQYF
.	TRBV3-1/TRBV3-2	.	TRBJ1-5	CASSQSGSNQPQHF
few	TRBV9	TRBD2	TRBJ2-3	CASSRLAGGLDTQYF
.	TRBV11-3	.	TRBJ2-7	CASSKTGYSYEQYF
once	TRBV19	TRBD2	TRBJ2-1	CASSMASGYNEQFF
few	TRBV5-6	TRBD1	TRBJ1-1	CASSFGQGSTEAFF
few	TRBV11-2	TRBD2	TRBJ2-5	CASSLASGSFQTQYF
.	TRBV9	TRBD2	TRBJ2-3	CASSVAGTIITDTQYF
many	TRBV29-1	.	TRBJ1-1	CSVGHQSNTEAFF
.	TRBV9	.	TRBJ2-7	CASSVASGNYEQYF
.	TRBV7-8	.	TRBJ1-2	CASSPGLRYGYTF
many	TRBV6-6	TRBD1	TRBJ1-1	CASSKGQDEAFF
.	TRBV21-1	.	TRBJ2-5	CASTGGPQETQYF
.	TRBV28	.	TRBJ1-2	CASNIPQDYGYTF
.	TRBV5-5	.	TRBJ2-2	CASSPTGNGELFF
.	TRBV7-9	TRBD2	TRBJ2-1	CASSLSRAGGPRNEQFF
once	TRBV7-9	TRBD2	TRBJ2-1	CASSPYFSGSDNEQFF
.	TRBV7-2	.	TRBJ2-7	CASSPGDPYEQYF